One and the same sample provided the 25 T cell receptor beta chains below, sequenced in a study of blood T cell repertoires in COVID-19. Using immunoSEQ multiplex PCR, the repertoire was profiled, and TCRdb retains in-frame clones only, with some absent. The sample shows around 150,000 clones, 80% to 90% of them seen only once. The sequenced sample was peripheral blood. The source of these receptors is a man aged 65 to 85 with acute or convalescent COVID-19.

V is TRBV9 and J is TRBJ1-2, with a weak D call TRBD1 (5 bases). Trimming removed 4 bases from V and 4 bases from J, with 14 bases in between. The CDR3 length is 14 residues. Germline V gene sequence: CDR1 SGDLS, CDR2 YYNGEE. The CDR3 DNA sequence: TGTGCCAGCAGCTTGGGGGGGGACTCCTATGGCTACACCTTC. Translating gives CASSLGGDSYGYTF.

CDR3 residues: CATSSSRDPPYEQYF. CDR3 bases: TGTGCCACCAGTTCCTCCCGGGATCCCCCCTACGAGCAGTACTTC. V and J are TRBV24-1 and TRBJ2-7; D possibly corresponds to TRBD2 (5 bases). V lost 6 bases and J 2 bases, leaving 16 bases between the germline ends. CDR3 length: 15 residues. The germline V gene encodes CDR1 KGHDR and CDR2 SFDVKD.

The chain has TRBV14 and TRBJ2-5; 9 bases agree with TRBD1. Germline-derived CDR1 and CDR2 are SGHDN and FVKESK. CDR3 length equals 15 residues. Trimming cost V 4 bases and J 5 bases; bases outside gene matches: 8. This CDR3 reads CASSLPGQGSETQYF. In nucleotides, the CDR3 is TGTGCCAGCAGCCTACCGGGACAGGGATCGGAGACCCAGTACTTC.

The J gene is TRBJ1-1, the V gene TRBV29-1; weak D call: TRBD1 (6 bases). Trimming left V 6 bases short and J 5 bases short, with 19 bases between. Germline V gene sequence: CDR1 SQVTM, CDR2 ANQGSEA. The length of the CDR3 is 14 residues. The CDR3 DNA follows: TGCAGCGTAGACTCCGCCGCTCAGGGGACTGAAGCTTTCTTT. Its protein is CSVDSAAQGTEAFF. The whole variable domain, remainder taken from reference TRBV29-1 and TRBJ1-1, is SAVISQKPSRDICQRGTSLTIQCQVDSQVTMMFWYRQQPGQSLTLIATANQGSEATYESGFVIDKFPISRPNLTFSTLTVSNMSPEDSSIYLCSVDSAAQGTEAFFGQGTRLTVV.

The rearrangement links TRBV9 to TRBJ2-5; 10 bases agree with TRBD2. The CDR3 length is 16 residues. Germline CDR1 is SGDLS and CDR2 is YYNGEE. V shed 4 bases, J shed 2 bases, and the junction held 8 bases outside the gene matches. CDR3 bases: TGTGCCAGCAGCACACACTCTAGCGGGGGTCAAGAGACCCAGTACTTC. This translates into CASSTHSSGGQETQYF.

The gene calls are TRBV9 and TRBJ1-2; D perhaps matches TRBD1 (6 bases). This CDR3 has 15 amino acids. Trimming shortened V by 0 bases and J by 4 bases, and 13 bases separated the two germline ends. CDR1 SGDLS and CDR2 YYNGEE come from the germline V gene. The CDR3, as DNA: TGTGCCAGCAGCGTAGGGACAGAAGTTCCCTATGGCTACACCTTC. Encoded protein: CASSVGTEVPYGYTF.

CDR3 region: CASSLGGRAGSEQYF. The CDR3 DNA reads as TGTGCCAGCAGCCTTGGTGGCAGAGCCGGGTCCGAGCAGTACTTC. The chain employs TRBV5-6 and TRBJ2-7; no definite D call. Trimming pared 4 bases from V and 6 bases from J, leaving 20 bases between. The CDR3 extends over 15 amino acids. Germline V gives CDR1 SGHDT, CDR2 YYEEEE.

The J gene is TRBJ1-5, the V gene TRBV19, with D unresolved. The CDR3 is made up of 13 amino acids. Germline V gene data show CDR1 as LNHDA and CDR2 as SQIVND (reference sequence). The V and J ends lost 8 bases and 4 bases respectively, with 12 bases between them. The CDR3 DNA reads as TGTGCCAGTTCGGGGAACAGTAATCAGCCCCAGCATTTT. Protein sequence: CASSGNSNQPQHF.

On this clone itself: One junction end does not reproduce the germline sequence, and a read error may be involved. V is TRBV7-7 and J is TRBJ2-5; 8 bases map to TRBD1. The CDR3 runs to 15 residues. Germline V gene data show CDR1 as SSHAT and CDR2 as FNYEAQ (reference sequence). CDR3 sequence (DNA): TGTGCTAGCAGCTTAGGGGACAGGACTCAAGAGACCCAGTACTTC. As protein: CASSLGDRTQETQYF.

A note on this clone: This sample includes further DNA sequences coding for the same CDR3. This rearrangement joins TRBV29-1 to TRBJ2-5; 8 bases fit TRBD1. The CDR3 is made up of 12 amino acids. Germline lookup yields CDR1 SQVTM and CDR2 ANQGSEA. V trimming: 4 bases; J trimming: 5 bases; junction bases outside the gene matches: 3. The CDR3 spells CSVARGQETQYF. DNA for the CDR3: TGCAGCGTTGCCAGGGGGCAGGAGACCCAGTACTTC. Drawing the rest from reference TRBV29-1 and TRBJ2-5, the complete variable domain is SAVISQKPSRDICQRGTSLTIQCQVDSQVTMMFWYRQQPGQSLTLIATANQGSEATYESGFVIDKFPISRPNLTFSTLTVSNMSPEDSSIYLCSVARGQETQYFGPGTRLLVL.

The chain has TRBV18 and TRBJ2-2; D unresolved. Germline CDR1 KGHSH, CDR2 LQKENI. The CDR3 extends over 14 amino acids. V lost 3 bases, J lost 7 bases, and 12 bases lay in between. The CDR3: CASSPFGSGGELFF. The DNA for the CDR3 is TGTGCCAGCTCACCTTTCGGTAGTGGCGGGGAGCTGTTTTTT.

J is TRBJ1-2 and V is TRBV19, with D perhaps matching TRBD1 (5 bases). This CDR3 spans 14 amino acids. Trimming removed 3 bases at V and 0 bases at J, with 8 bases between. The germline V gene encodes CDR1 LNHDA and CDR2 SQIVND (reference sequence). The CDR3 DNA follows: TGTGCCAGTAGTATCCAAGGGGCTAACTATGGCTACACCTTC. Translated, it gives CASSIQGANYGYTF.

The rearrangement uses TRBV5-5 and TRBJ1-5, with TRBD1 identical over 8 bases. This CDR3 has 16 amino acids. The V segment lost 4 bases and the J segment 2 bases; nucleotides outside the gene matches: 8. Looked up from germline, CDR1 is SGHKS and CDR2 is YYEKEE (reference sequence). The CDR3, as DNA: TGTGCCAGCAGCCGGGGGACAGGCGGGGGCAATCAGCCCCAGCATTTT. This encodes CASSRGTGGGNQPQHF.

This chain joins TRBV24-1 and TRBJ1-1; D is perhaps TRBD1 (5 bases). The CDR3 has 16 amino acids. V lost 4 bases and J 3 bases, leaving 17 bases between the germline ends. Germline V lookup: CDR1 KGHDR, CDR2 SFDVKD. The CDR3 coding sequence is TGTGCCACCAGTGAGTCAGGGTCCCGGGGGGACACTGAAGCTTTCTTT. It codes for CATSESGSRGDTEAFF.

This clone is a singleton in its sample. The V call is TRBV7-8, the J call TRBJ2-1, with D maybe TRBD2 (6 bases). The V end was cut by 3 bases, the J end by 13 bases, with 19 bases between. The germline CDR1 and CDR2 sequences are SGHVS and FQNEAQ. The CDR3 is 14 amino acids. DNA for the CDR3: TGTGCCAGCAGCTTGGGGGGAGAGGAGGAGGCACAGTTCTTC. Protein: CASSLGGEEEAQFF.

The V and J genes are TRBV6-2 or TRBV6-3 and TRBJ2-2, with D possibly matching TRBD2 (5 bases). V lost 2 bases and J 12 bases, leaving 13 bases between the germline ends. CDR1 and CDR2 (germline): MNHEY, SVGEGT. This CDR3 has 13 residues. This CDR3 reads CASSYGGRAKLFF. The CDR3 DNA is TGTGCCAGCAGTTACGGAGGAAGGGCGAAGCTGTTTTTT.

This clone was recorded a few times. The genes are TRBV5-1 and TRBJ1-4; 10 bases match TRBD1. Germline CDR1 reads SGHRS; CDR2 reads YFSETQ. V dropped 4 bases and J dropped 6; count of bases not matched to a gene: 3. There are 14 residues in the CDR3. This chain's CDR3 is CASSPGQGDEKLFF. As DNA, the CDR3 is TGCGCCAGCAGCCCCGGACAGGGGGATGAAAAACTGTTTTTT.

This clone was detected only a few times. V usage is TRBV28 and J usage is TRBJ1-5; 7 bases align to TRBD1. Germline values: CDR1 MDHEN, CDR2 SYDVKM. The CDR3 is 15 amino acids. V lost 2 bases, J lost 1 base, and 2 bases stayed unmatched. The CDR3 protein is CASSLRQGSNQPQHF. For the CDR3, the DNA is TGTGCCAGCAGTTTAAGACAGGGAAGCAATCAGCCCCAGCATTTT.

The rearrangement uses TRBV28 and TRBJ2-2; D unresolved. The V end lost 2 bases, the J end lost 0 bases, and 4 bases lay between the germline ends. The CDR3 is 14 residues long. The germline gives CDR1 MDHEN, CDR2 SYDVKM. As DNA, the CDR3 is TGTGCCAGCAGTTTAACAGCGAACACCGGGGAGCTGTTTTTT. Encoded protein: CASSLTANTGELFF.

This chain connects TRBV7-2 to TRBJ2-4; unclear D gene. The ends were cut back, 7 bases at V and 0 bases at J, with 19 bases in the middle. The germline V gene has CDR1 SGHTA and CDR2 FQGNSA. The CDR3 length is 17 residues. The CDR3 DNA sequence: TGTGCCAGCAACCTAAAGGTGGAGCCCCTAGCCAAAAACATTCAGTACTTC. Translation gives CASNLKVEPLAKNIQYF.

The CDR3 region has the DNA TGTGCCAGCAGTTCCCTAGGGGGCTTGGTGGAAAAACTGTTTTTT. It codes for CASSSLGGLVEKLFF. The chain uses TRBV7-2 and TRBJ1-4, with 7 positions matching TRBD1. CDR3 size: 15 residues. From germline, CDR1 is SGHTA and CDR2 FQGNSA. The J segment lost 8 bases and the V segment lost 6 bases, leaving 12 bases of the junction unmatched.

This chain connects TRBV5-1 to TRBJ2-3, with 10 bases fitting TRBD2. This CDR3 has 14 amino acids. Losses at the gene ends were 4 bases for V and 4 bases for J; bases not matched to a gene: 3. CDR1 SGHRS and CDR2 YFSETQ come from the germline V gene. This CDR3 reads CASSRAGGPDTQYF. Here the CDR3 DNA reads TGCGCCAGCAGCCGAGCGGGAGGGCCAGATACGCAGTATTTT. Supplemented by reference TRBV5-1 and TRBJ2-3, the full variable domain reads KAGVTQTPRYLIKTRGQQVTLSCSPISGHRSVSWYQQTPGQGLQFLFEYFSETQRNKGNFPGRFSGRQFSNSRSEMNVSTLELGDSALYLCASSRAGGPDTQYFGPGTRLTVL.

This chain uses TRBV6-4 with TRBJ2-1; 12 positions match TRBD2. The length of the CDR3 is 15 residues. In germline, CDR1 is MRHNA, CDR2 SNTAGT. V lost 5 bases to trimming and J lost 5 bases; unmatched junction nucleotides: 4. The CDR3 coding sequence is TGTGCCAGCAGTCCTAGCGGGAGGGCCGACAATGAGCAGTTCTTC. Residues: CASSPSGRADNEQFF.

This chain uses TRBV11-1 with TRBJ2-1; 13 nucleotides align to TRBD2. Trimming took 5 bases from V and 15 from J; bases not matched to a gene: 13. This CDR3 region has 15 residues. CDR1 and CDR2 (germline): SGHAT, FQDESV (reference sequence). The CDR3, as DNA: TGTGCCAGCAGCCCCCAGGGACTAGCGGGATTCAGCCCGTTCTTC. It is translated as CASSPQGLAGFSPFF.

V usage is TRBV11-3 and J usage is TRBJ2-2; a possible D gene is TRBD2 (5 bases). From germline, CDR1 is SGHNT and CDR2 YENEEA. This CDR3 comprises 14 residues. The V end lost 6 bases, the J end lost 0 bases, and 8 bases lay between the germline ends. Here the CDR3 DNA reads TGTGCCAGCAGAAGGGAGCCGAACACCGGGGAGCTGTTTTTT. This codes for CASRREPNTGELFF.